The clone carrying this T cell receptor beta chain was seen a handful of times. Its antigen is still unknown. This record belongs to a study of T cell repertoires in cytomegalovirus infection. The CDR3 spans 17 residues. Germline CDR1 reads DFQATT; CDR2 reads SNEGSKA (reference sequence). V dropped 4 bases and J dropped 0 bases, with 19 bases sitting between them. Using its own MiXCR run on the reads, TCRdb lists one record per CDR3 protein. The sample includes around 350,000 distinct CDR3 sequences, 15% to 20% of them seen just once. General study findings and limits: Clonotype analysis showed dominance of the ex vivo response by HLA-C-restricted CMV-specific TCR beta clonotypes.

The receptor's source is a human donor in good health (CMV status not recorded). Some clones in this sample may be carry-over from other donors' samples. The chain links TRBV20-1 to TRBJ1-5, with TRBD1 as a possible D gene (6 bases). The sample consisted of PBMCs. For the CDR3, the DNA is TGCAGTGCTATTTCCAACCGGGACACCTATAGCAATCAGCCCCAGCATTTT. This translates into CSAISNRDTYSNQPQHF.